This TCR beta chain was obtained from a study of T cell responses to AZD1222 COVID-19 vaccine. The study, taken as a whole, reports: Clonal diversity may have been underestimated in mostly white British donors.

The germline gives CDR1 SGHTA, CDR2 FQGNSA. V was cut by 10 bases and J by 1 base, with 7 bases left in between. The CDR3 consists of 11 residues. Regarding this clone: Its specificity is unknown.

Method: immunoSEQ multiplex PCR; TCRdb's copy keeps in-frame clones and lacks some. The sample has 170,000 or so clones; about 93% are singletons. The specimen comprised peripheral blood, sampled 28 days after the second dose of the MenACWY control vaccine. This receptor was taken from an adult who received the MenACWY meningococcal vaccine as a control. The gene calls are TRBV7-2 and TRBJ1-1; D is undetermined. The chain's CDR3 is CATRANTEAFF. DNA for the CDR3: TGTGCCACACGGGCGAACACTGAAGCTTTCTTT.